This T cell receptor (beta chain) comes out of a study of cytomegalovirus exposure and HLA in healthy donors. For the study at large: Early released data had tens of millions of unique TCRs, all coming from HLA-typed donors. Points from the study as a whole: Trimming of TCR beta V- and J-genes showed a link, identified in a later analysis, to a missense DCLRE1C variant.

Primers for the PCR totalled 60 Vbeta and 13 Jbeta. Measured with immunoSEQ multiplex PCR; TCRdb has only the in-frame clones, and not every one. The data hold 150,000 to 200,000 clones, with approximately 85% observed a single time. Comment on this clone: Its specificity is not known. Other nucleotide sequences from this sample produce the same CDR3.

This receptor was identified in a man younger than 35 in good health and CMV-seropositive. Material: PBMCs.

The CDR3 loop reads CAWSVLRGYGYTF. The CDR3 DNA is TGTGCCTGGAGTGTACTTCGGGGCTATGGCTACACCTTC. The chain has TRBV30 and TRBJ1-2; D is unclear. V was clipped by 0 bases and J by 4 bases, with 9 bases between them. Germline CDR1 reads GTSNPN; CDR2 reads SVGIG (reference sequence). The CDR3 contains 13 residues.